One TCR beta chain is described in this entry. The CDR3 has 15 residues. V was shortened by 1 base and J by 1 base, with 9 bases between the two germline ends. CDR1 and CDR2 from the germline V gene are SGDLS and YYNGEE. PCR or immunohistochemistry showed mismatch repair deficiency in every enrolled patient. TCRs were sequenced from a few patients responding to pembrolizumab. TCRdb's table, derived via immunoSEQ multiplex PCR, lists solely in-frame clones and lacks some. This repertoire shows around 38,000 clones, about 76% found once; its top ten account for roughly 22%. The data originate from a study of PD-1 blockade in mismatch repair-deficient tumors. Across the study: Patients had approximately 12 mismatch repair-deficient cancer types and were previously treated and progressing.

This clonotype was sampled from an adult with mismatch repair-deficient cancer. The chain combines TRBV9 with TRBJ2-1; the D is unclear. This sample comprised peripheral blood, obtained 4 weeks after starting pembrolizumab. In nucleotides, the CDR3 is TGTGCCAGCAGCGTATACGGTTATTCCTACAATGAGCAGTTCTTC. Residues: CASSVYGYSYNEQFF.